In this sample, the clone carrying this T cell receptor (beta chain) turned up once. V lost 3 bases, J lost 5 bases, and 7 bases lay in between. CDR1 and CDR2 from the germline V gene are DFQATT and SNEGSKA (reference sequence). This CDR3 spans 11 amino acids. Once RNA had been extracted, it was reverse transcribed into cDNA to act as the sequencing template. The assay was immunoSEQ multiplex PCR, and TCRdb's table has in-frame clones only and misses some. The sample shows 150,000 to 200,000 clones, around three fifths of them seen only once. This sample is drawn from a study of CD8+ T cells in alopecia areata. Indicated treatment: oral pan-JAK inhibitor, 5-10 mg twice daily.

The chain employs TRBV20-1 and TRBJ2-5, with D hard to call. The sample consisted of CD4+ T cells sorted from blood, taken at week 4, from a patient treated with tofacitinib. This receptor was identified in a human donor with alopecia areata. The CDR3 loop reads CSASHTETQYF. CDR3 bases: TGCAGTGCTAGCCACACGGAGACCCAGTACTTC.